These T cell receptor beta chains were read from a single sample in a study of blood T cell repertoires in COVID-19. Profiled with immunoSEQ multiplex PCR; TCRdb holds only in-frame clones, not every one. Of about 150,000 clones listed, around 84% are singletons. The specimen sequenced was PBMCs or T cells enriched from blood (not recorded which). The receptors here all came from a man between 50 and 59 years old who had recovered from COVID-19. Each CDR3 is given with its conserved first and last residue. Not every row has a clone size; where given, it reads once, few, many or a size class.

J gene: TRBJ2-3; V gene: TRBV4-2; clone size: many; CDR3 protein: CASSQAGHIDTQYF
J gene: TRBJ2-3; V gene: TRBV4-2; clone size: NA; CDR3 protein: CASSRTGPDTQYF
J gene: TRBJ2-3; V gene: TRBV2; clone size: NA; CDR3 protein: CASDRGGGTDTQYF
J gene: TRBJ1-3; V gene: TRBV7-2; clone size: NA; CDR3 protein: CASSLQTGFSGNTIYF
J gene: TRBJ1-1; V gene: TRBV7-9; clone size: few; CDR3 protein: CASSSLQIMNTEAFF
J gene: TRBJ1-5; V gene: TRBV6-5; clone size: NA; CDR3 protein: CASSSQGAGQPQHF
J gene: TRBJ2-7; V gene: TRBV4-2; clone size: NA; CDR3 protein: CASSPGTSGGAMSYEQYF
J gene: TRBJ2-7; V gene: TRBV19; clone size: NA; CDR3 protein: CASSTSGGPGFYEQYF
J gene: TRBJ2-3; V gene: TRBV4-3; clone size: NA; CDR3 protein: CASSRLIAGASTDTQYF
J gene: TRBJ1-1; V gene: TRBV19; clone size: NA; CDR3 protein: CASKDRKAFF
J gene: TRBJ1-2; V gene: TRBV7-9; clone size: once; CDR3 protein: CASSNRDSGWGYTF
J gene: TRBJ2-2; V gene: TRBV5-6; clone size: NA; CDR3 protein: CASRRLAGTGELFF
J gene: TRBJ2-1; V gene: TRBV9; clone size: NA; CDR3 protein: CASSVLAGAHNEQFF
J gene: TRBJ1-2; V gene: TRBV29-1; clone size: NA; CDR3 protein: CSAGPGQGAEGYTF
J gene: TRBJ1-5; V gene: TRBV2; clone size: NA; CDR3 protein: CASSPLTDSNQPQHF
J gene: TRBJ1-2; V gene: TRBV19; clone size: NA; CDR3 protein: CASSISGKMNYGYTF
J gene: TRBJ1-4; V gene: TRBV6-5; clone size: NA; CDR3 protein: CASSWQGKEKLFF
J gene: TRBJ1-6; V gene: TRBV5-5; clone size: NA; CDR3 protein: CASSLRQATSPLHF
J gene: TRBJ2-2; V gene: TRBV19; clone size: NA; CDR3 protein: CASRRGGANTGELFF
J gene: TRBJ1-3; V gene: TRBV10-3; clone size: once; CDR3 protein: CAISGAASSGNTIYF
J gene: TRBJ1-1; V gene: TRBV2; clone size: NA; CDR3 protein: CASNPGQGNTEAFF
J gene: TRBJ1-2; V gene: TRBV6-5; clone size: NA; CDR3 protein: CASSYSRTGGGYGYTF
J gene: TRBJ2-7; V gene: TRBV10-3; clone size: once; CDR3 protein: CAISESGVGGDEQYF
J gene: TRBJ2-2; V gene: TRBV9; clone size: NA; CDR3 protein: CASSTQGGSTGELFF
J gene: TRBJ1-6; V gene: TRBV18; clone size: NA; CDR3 protein: CASSPWDRTPNSPLHF
J gene: TRBJ2-2; V gene: TRBV11-2; clone size: NA; CDR3 protein: CASRLAGGGTGELFF
J gene: TRBJ2-3; V gene: TRBV5-8; clone size: NA; CDR3 protein: CASSLPSGARTDTQYF
J gene: TRBJ1-4; V gene: TRBV20-1; clone size: NA; CDR3 protein: CSASLTGQTTNEKLFF
J gene: TRBJ1-1; V gene: TRBV5-1; clone size: NA; CDR3 protein: CASRSQGTVNTEAFF
J gene: TRBJ1-5; V gene: TRBV6-5; clone size: NA; CDR3 protein: CASSLTRTGGLPQHF
J gene: TRBJ2-7; V gene: TRBV3-1/TRBV3-2; clone size: NA; CDR3 protein: CASSASNTLSYEQYF
J gene: TRBJ2-2; V gene: TRBV5-1; clone size: NA; CDR3 protein: CASSVSGHTGELFF
J gene: TRBJ2-7; V gene: TRBV6-6; clone size: NA; CDR3 protein: CASNRGGSYEQYF
J gene: TRBJ2-7; V gene: TRBV11-3; clone size: NA; CDR3 protein: CASSLGGTGSSYEQYF
J gene: TRBJ2-2; V gene: TRBV10-3; clone size: NA; CDR3 protein: CAISGQGSVGELFF
J gene: TRBJ1-6; V gene: TRBV5-1; clone size: NA; CDR3 protein: CASSFSATWGDYNSPLHF
J gene: TRBJ1-5; V gene: TRBV10-2; clone size: NA; CDR3 protein: CASRKDRGVDQPQHF
J gene: TRBJ2-7; V gene: TRBV30; clone size: NA; CDR3 protein: CAWTWLAGGSTSEQYF
J gene: TRBJ1-2; V gene: TRBV19; clone size: few; CDR3 protein: CASSIGRVQRGYTF
J gene: TRBJ1-6; V gene: TRBV19; clone size: NA; CDR3 protein: CASMDIGNSPLHF
J gene: TRBJ1-1; V gene: TRBV5-4; clone size: NA; CDR3 protein: CASRIGGSMLNTEAFF
J gene: TRBJ2-7; V gene: TRBV7-2; clone size: NA; CDR3 protein: CASSLEEGKSSYEQYF
J gene: TRBJ1-5; V gene: TRBV7-6; clone size: NA; CDR3 protein: CASNQTGQPQHF
J gene: TRBJ2-7; V gene: TRBV2; clone size: few; CDR3 protein: CASSEALRRYEQYF
J gene: TRBJ2-2; V gene: TRBV19; clone size: NA; CDR3 protein: CARQVPDEHGELFF
J gene: TRBJ1-1; V gene: TRBV12-3/TRBV12-4; clone size: NA; CDR3 protein: CASSFSGTGEAFF
J gene: TRBJ2-1; V gene: TRBV29-1; clone size: NA; CDR3 protein: CSVETGSGIGDEQFF
J gene: TRBJ1-1; V gene: TRBV6-6; clone size: NA; CDR3 protein: CASSSGGSFTEAFF
J gene: TRBJ1-2; V gene: TRBV27; clone size: NA; CDR3 protein: CASMGSEYGYTF
J gene: TRBJ2-1; V gene: TRBV19; clone size: NA; CDR3 protein: CASRPTPAGNNEQFF
J gene: TRBJ1-5; V gene: TRBV6-2/TRBV6-3; clone size: NA; CDR3 protein: CASRYQGHGNQPQHF
J gene: TRBJ2-5; V gene: TRBV10-2; clone size: NA; CDR3 protein: CASSWTGGEEETQYF
J gene: TRBJ2-5; V gene: TRBV5-1; clone size: NA; CDR3 protein: CASTPGGVGQETQYF
J gene: TRBJ2-4; V gene: TRBV15; clone size: NA; CDR3 protein: CATSRGLTSGLAKNIQYF
J gene: TRBJ1-1; V gene: TRBV6-1; clone size: NA; CDR3 protein: CASSEYTGDREAFF
J gene: TRBJ2-1; V gene: TRBV9; clone size: NA; CDR3 protein: CASSVVGQRGSAYNEQFF
J gene: TRBJ1-2; V gene: TRBV2; clone size: NA; CDR3 protein: CASGTRGYGYTF
J gene: TRBJ1-5; V gene: TRBV7-9; clone size: NA; CDR3 protein: CASSFGAGGQPQHF
J gene: TRBJ1-2; V gene: TRBV4-1; clone size: once; CDR3 protein: CASSQDWGRAYGYTF
J gene: TRBJ2-7; V gene: TRBV5-1; clone size: NA; CDR3 protein: CASSLGDSIYEQYF